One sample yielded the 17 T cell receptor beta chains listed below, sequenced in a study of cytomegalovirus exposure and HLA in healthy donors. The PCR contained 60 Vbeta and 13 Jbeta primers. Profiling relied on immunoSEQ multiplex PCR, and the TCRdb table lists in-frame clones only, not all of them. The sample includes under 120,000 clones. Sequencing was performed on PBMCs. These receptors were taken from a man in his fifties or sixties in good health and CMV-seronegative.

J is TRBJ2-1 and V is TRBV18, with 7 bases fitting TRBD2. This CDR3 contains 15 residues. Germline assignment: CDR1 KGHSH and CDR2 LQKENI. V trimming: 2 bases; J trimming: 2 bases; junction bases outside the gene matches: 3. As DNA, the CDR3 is TGTGCCAGCTCACCAGAGGCGGGAGCCTACAATGAGCAGTTCTTC. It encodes CASSPEAGAYNEQFF.

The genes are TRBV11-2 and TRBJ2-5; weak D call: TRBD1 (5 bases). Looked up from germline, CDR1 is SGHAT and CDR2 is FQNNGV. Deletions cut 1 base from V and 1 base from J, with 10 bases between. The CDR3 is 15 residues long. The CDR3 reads CASSLAGTGQETQYF. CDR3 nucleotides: TGTGCCAGCAGCTTAGCAGGAACAGGCCAAGAGACCCAGTACTTC.

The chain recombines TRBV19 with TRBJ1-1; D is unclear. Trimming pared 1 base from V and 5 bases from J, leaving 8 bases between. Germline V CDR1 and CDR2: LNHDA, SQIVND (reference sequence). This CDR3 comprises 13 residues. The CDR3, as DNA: TGTGCCAGTAGTATAGCCCTTTTTACTGAAGCTTTCTTT. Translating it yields CASSIALFTEAFF.

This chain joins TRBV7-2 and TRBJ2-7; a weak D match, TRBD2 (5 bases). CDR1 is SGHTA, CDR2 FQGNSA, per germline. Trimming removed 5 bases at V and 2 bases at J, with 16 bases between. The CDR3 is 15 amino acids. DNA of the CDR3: TGTGCCAGCAGCCTCGGACTGATGTTGCCCTACGAGCAGTACTTC. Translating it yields CASSLGLMLPYEQYF.

This CDR3 is CASSKESSYNEQFF. DNA for the CDR3: TGTGCCAGCAGTAAGGAGAGCTCCTACAATGAGCAGTTCTTC. V usage is TRBV9 and J usage is TRBJ2-1, with D uncertain. The CDR3 length is 14 residues. V lost 5 bases to trimming and J lost 0 bases, with 9 bases between them. CDR1 SGDLS and CDR2 YYNGEE come from the germline V gene.

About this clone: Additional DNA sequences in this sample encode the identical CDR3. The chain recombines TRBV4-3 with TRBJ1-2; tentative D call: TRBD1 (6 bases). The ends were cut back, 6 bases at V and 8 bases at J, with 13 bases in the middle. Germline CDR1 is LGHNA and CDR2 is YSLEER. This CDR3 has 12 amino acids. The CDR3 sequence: CASREQGGGYTF. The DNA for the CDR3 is TGCGCCAGCAGAGAACAGGGAGGGGGCTACACCTTC.

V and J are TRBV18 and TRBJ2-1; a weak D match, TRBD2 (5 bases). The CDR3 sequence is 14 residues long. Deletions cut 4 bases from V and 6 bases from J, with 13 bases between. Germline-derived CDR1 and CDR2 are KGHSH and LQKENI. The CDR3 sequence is CASSQLRDTNEQFF. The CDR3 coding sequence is TGTGCCAGCTCACAACTACGGGATACCAATGAGCAGTTCTTC.

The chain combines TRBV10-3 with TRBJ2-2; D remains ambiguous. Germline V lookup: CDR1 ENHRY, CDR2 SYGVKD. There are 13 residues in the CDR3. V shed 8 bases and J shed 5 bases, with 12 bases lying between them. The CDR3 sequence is CAIAGLLTGELFF. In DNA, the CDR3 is TGTGCCATCGCCGGGTTATTGACCGGGGAGCTGTTTTTT.

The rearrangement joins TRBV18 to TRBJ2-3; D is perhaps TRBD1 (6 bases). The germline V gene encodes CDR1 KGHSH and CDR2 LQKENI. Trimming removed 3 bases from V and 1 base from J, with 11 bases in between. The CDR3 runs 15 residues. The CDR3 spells CASSPATGGTDTQYF. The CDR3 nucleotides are TGTGCCAGCTCACCCGCGACAGGAGGCACAGATACGCAGTATTTT. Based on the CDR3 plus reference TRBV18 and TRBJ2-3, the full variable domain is NAGVMQNPRHLVRRRGQEARLRCSPMKGHSHVYWYRQLPEEGLKFMVYLQKENIIDESGMPKERFSAEFPKEGPSILRIQQVVRGDSAAYFCASSPATGGTDTQYFGPGTRLTVL.

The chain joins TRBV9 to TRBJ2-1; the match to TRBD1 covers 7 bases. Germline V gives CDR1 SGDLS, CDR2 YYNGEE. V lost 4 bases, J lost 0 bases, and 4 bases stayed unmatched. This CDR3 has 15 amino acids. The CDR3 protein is CASSKGALSYNEQFF. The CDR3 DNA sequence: TGTGCCAGCAGCAAGGGGGCTCTCTCCTACAATGAGCAGTTCTTC.

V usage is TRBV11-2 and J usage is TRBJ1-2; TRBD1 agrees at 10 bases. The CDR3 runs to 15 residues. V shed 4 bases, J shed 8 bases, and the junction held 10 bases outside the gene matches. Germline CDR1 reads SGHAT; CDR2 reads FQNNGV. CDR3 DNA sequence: TGTGCCAGCAGCTCTTTCAAGGGGACAGGGGAAGGCTACACCTTC. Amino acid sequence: CASSSFKGTGEGYTF.

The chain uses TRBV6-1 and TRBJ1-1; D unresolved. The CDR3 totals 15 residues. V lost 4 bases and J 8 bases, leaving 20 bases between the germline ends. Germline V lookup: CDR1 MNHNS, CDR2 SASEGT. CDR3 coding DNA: TGTGCCAGCAGTGTTTCTGGACTGGGTGCGTCCGAAGCTTTCTTT. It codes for CASSVSGLGASEAFF.

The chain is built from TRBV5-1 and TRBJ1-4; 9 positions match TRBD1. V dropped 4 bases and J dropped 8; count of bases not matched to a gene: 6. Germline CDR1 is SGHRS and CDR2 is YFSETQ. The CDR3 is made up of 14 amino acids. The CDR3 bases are TGCGCCAGCAGCCTCGGGACAGGGTTAGAAAAACTGTTTTTT. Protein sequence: CASSLGTGLEKLFF.

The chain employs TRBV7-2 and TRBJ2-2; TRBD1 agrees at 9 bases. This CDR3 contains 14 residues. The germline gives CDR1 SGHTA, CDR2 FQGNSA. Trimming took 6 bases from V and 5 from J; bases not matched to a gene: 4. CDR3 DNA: TGTGCCAGCAGGGGACAGGGTCATACCGGGGAGCTGTTTTTT. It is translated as CASRGQGHTGELFF.

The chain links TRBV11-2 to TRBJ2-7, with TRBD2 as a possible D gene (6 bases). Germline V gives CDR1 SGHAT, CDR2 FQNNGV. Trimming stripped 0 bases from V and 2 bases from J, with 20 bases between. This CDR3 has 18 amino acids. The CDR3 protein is CASSLDLPRGGETYEQYF. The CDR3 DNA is TGTGCCAGCAGCTTAGATCTACCTCGAGGAGGGGAGACCTACGAGCAGTACTTC. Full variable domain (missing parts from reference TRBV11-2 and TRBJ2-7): EAGVAQSPRYKIIEKRQSVAFWCNPISGHATLYWYQQILGQGPKLLIQFQNNGVVDDSQLPKDRFSAERLKGVDSTLKIQPAKLEDSAVYLCASSLDLPRGGETYEQYFGPGTRLTVT.

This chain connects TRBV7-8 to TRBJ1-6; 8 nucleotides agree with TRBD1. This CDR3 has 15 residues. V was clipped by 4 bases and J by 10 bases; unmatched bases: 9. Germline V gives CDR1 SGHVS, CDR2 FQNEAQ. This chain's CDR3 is CASSYVQGAESPLHF. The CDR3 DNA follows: TGTGCCAGCAGCTACGTCCAGGGGGCTGAATCACCCCTCCACTTT.

This CDR3 reads CASSHTQGYEQYF. In DNA form, the CDR3 reads TGTGCCAGCAGCCATACACAGGGATACGAGCAGTACTTC. The chain uses TRBV7-8 and TRBJ2-7; weak D call: TRBD1 (6 bases). Germline loops: CDR1 SGHVS, CDR2 FQNEAQ. The CDR3 is 13 residues long. V shed 5 bases and J shed 4 bases, with 12 bases lying between them.